The 10 T cell receptor beta chains below were found in one sample sequenced in a study of technical replicates of blood from a few donors. Here immunoSEQ multiplex PCR was the method, and the copy in TCRdb shows in-frame clones only, minus some. The sample contains 70,000 to 75,000 clones, 95% of which appear only once. The source material was T cells isolated from PBMCs. The receptors were sampled from a human donor in good health.

This clone has just one count. This chain connects TRBV29-1 to TRBJ1-2, with D tentatively TRBD1 (5 bases). Germline lookup yields CDR1 SQVTM and CDR2 ANQGSEA. V was cut by 2 bases and J by 8 bases, with 12 bases left in between. The CDR3 is made up of 12 amino acids. CDR3 sequence: CSVERQEGGYTF. Written as DNA, the CDR3 is TGCAGCGTTGAACGGCAGGAGGGGGGCTACACCTTC.

The chain recombines TRBV6-6 with TRBJ2-3; 8 bases agree with TRBD2. Germline V CDR1 and CDR2: MNHNY, SVGAGI (reference sequence). This CDR3 has 13 residues. Unmatched junction bases numbered 9, after V lost 10 bases and J lost 6 bases. This chain's CDR3 is CAIGTRGWDTQYF. The DNA of the CDR3 is TGTGCCATCGGGACTAGGGGGTGGGATACGCAGTATTTT.

This chain joins TRBV6-5 and TRBJ1-5, with D perhaps matching TRBD1 (5 bases). The CDR3 runs 14 residues. V was clipped by 2 bases and J by 1 base, with 6 bases between them. Germline lookup yields CDR1 MNHEY and CDR2 SVGAGI. The CDR3 DNA follows: TGTGCCAGCAGTTACCGACAGAGCAATCAGCCCCAGCATTTT. Its translation: CASSYRQSNQPQHF.

The gene calls are TRBV5-4 and TRBJ1-6, with 8 nucleotides matching TRBD1. V lost 0 bases and J lost 8; bases outside the gene matches: 7. The CDR3 extends over 16 amino acids. Germline CDR1 SGHNT, CDR2 YYREEE (reference sequence). The CDR3: CASSLDGTGLYSPLHF. As DNA, the CDR3 is TGTGCCAGCAGCTTGGACGGGACAGGACTATATTCACCCCTCCACTTT. The complete variable domain, with remaining parts taken from reference TRBV5-4 and TRBJ1-6, reads ETGVTQSPTHLIKTRGQQVTLRCSSQSGHNTVSWYQQALGQGPQFIFQYYREEENGRGNFPPRFSGLQFPNYSSELNVNALELDDSALYLCASSLDGTGLYSPLHFGNGTRLTVT.

This chain uses TRBV28 with TRBJ2-2; 12 bases line up with TRBD2. The CDR3 consists of 16 residues. V trimming: 0 bases; J trimming: 5 bases; junction bases outside the gene matches: 1. CDR1 and CDR2 (germline): MDHEN, SYDVKM. The DNA for the CDR3 is TGTGCCAGCAGTTTATGGACTAGCGGGGGTACCGGGGAGCTGTTTTTT. Encoded protein: CASSLWTSGGTGELFF.

The chain links TRBV7-2 to TRBJ2-7; 9 bases line up with TRBD2. V lost 4 bases and J lost 3; bases outside the gene matches: 7. Germline lookup yields CDR1 SGHTA and CDR2 FQGNSA. This CDR3 has 15 residues. CDR3 loop: CASSWASGDVYEQYF. The CDR3 DNA follows: TGTGCCAGCAGCTGGGCTAGCGGGGACGTCTACGAGCAGTACTTC.

V is TRBV5-1 and J is TRBJ2-7, with 7 positions matching TRBD2. Per germline, CDR1 SGHRS and CDR2 YFSETQ. There are 14 residues in the CDR3. V shed 5 bases and J 4 bases; nucleotides not matched to a gene: 9. The CDR3 here is CASRPAGSPYEQYF. In DNA, the CDR3 is TGCGCCAGCAGGCCAGCGGGATCCCCATACGAGCAGTACTTC. The entire variable domain, with the rest obtained from reference TRBV5-1 and TRBJ2-7, is as follows: KAGVTQTPRYLIKTRGQQVTLSCSPISGHRSVSWYQQTPGQGLQFLFEYFSETQRNKGNFPGRFSGRQFSNSRSEMNVSTLELGDSALYLCASRPAGSPYEQYFGPGTRLTVT.

This chain links TRBV30 with TRBJ1-1, with D perhaps matching TRBD1 (5 bases). Trimming shortened V by 1 base and J by 1 base, and 7 bases separated the two germline ends. CDR1 is GTSNPN and CDR2 is SVGIG in the germline V gene (reference sequence). The CDR3 contains 13 residues. The CDR3 DNA reads as TGTGCCTGGAGTGACAGGAGGAACACTGAAGCTTTCTTT. Residues: CAWSDRRNTEAFF.

V and J are TRBV27 and TRBJ2-7; maybe TRBD2 (6 bases). V was shortened by 3 bases and J by 4 bases, with 13 bases between the two germline ends. Germline CDR1 MNHEY, CDR2 SMNVEV (reference sequence). The CDR3 runs to 14 residues. This chain's CDR3 is CASSLSGGVYEQYF. The CDR3 nucleotides are TGTGCCAGCAGTTTGTCCGGAGGGGTGTACGAGCAGTACTTC.

This chain uses TRBV30 with TRBJ1-3; a possible D gene is TRBD1 (5 bases). With 3 bases removed from V and 0 bases from J, the gap between germline ends came to 6 bases. The germline V gene has CDR1 GTSNPN and CDR2 SVGIG (reference sequence). The length of the CDR3 is 13 residues. The CDR3 here is CAWRGLSGNTIYF. The CDR3 DNA is TGTGCCTGGAGGGGGCTCTCTGGAAACACCATATATTTT.